A single sample is the source of the 3 T cell receptor beta chains below, sequenced in a study of shared clonotypes between healthy human individuals (dated by TCRdb to the early 2020s). The library was produced with the immunoSEQ multiplex PCR assay. TCRdb's version of the immuneACCESS table is confined to in-frame rearrangements and falls short of the full clone set. An unresolved V gene accounts for under half of the shortfall where checked; the remainder is of unknown origin. For this sample the table gives roughly 2.2 million clones, of which more than 85% were detected only once. The ten largest clones add up to 0.39% of the sample. The sequencing input was naive CD4+ T cells from PBMCs. This sample's cell subset or site label indicates: CD45RA+ positively selected. These receptors originate from a man aged 18-30 years in good health. Some clones in this sample may be carry-over from other donors' samples.

The chain is built from TRBV25-1 and TRBJ2-7; 9 bases are shared with TRBD1. Per germline, CDR1 MGHDK and CDR2 SYGVNS. This CDR3 contains 16 residues. The J segment lost 0 bases and the V segment lost 0 bases, leaving 3 bases of the junction unmatched. CDR3 DNA sequence: TGTGCCAGCAGTGAATACGGGGGACAGGGCTCCTACGAGCAGTACTTC. Protein: CASSEYGGQGSYEQYF.

The rearrangement links TRBV28 to TRBJ2-5, with TRBD1 matching 8 bases. J gave up 4 bases and V 5 bases, and 12 bases lay outside the gene matches. Germline V gene lookup returns CDR1 MDHEN and CDR2 SYDVKM. This CDR3 spans 16 amino acids. The CDR3 sequence: CASSQTGGVPRETQYF. CDR3 coding DNA: TGTGCCAGCAGTCAAACAGGGGGTGTCCCACGAGAGACCCAGTACTTC.

The chain has TRBV4-2 and TRBJ1-1; D not certain. There are 15 residues in the CDR3. From germline, CDR1 is LGHNA and CDR2 YNFKEQ. V lost 4 bases and J 5 bases, leaving 17 bases between the germline ends. DNA for the CDR3: TGTGCCAGCAGCCCCGGGCGTCTCGGGGATACTGAAGCTTTCTTT. Translated: CASSPGRLGDTEAFF.